This entry lists 23 T cell receptor beta chains sequenced from one sample in a study of beta chain features in type 1 diabetes. Reverse transcription of all isolated RNA meant that expressed TCRB transcripts were sequenced. TCRdb keeps only in-frame clones here, not all; method: immunoSEQ multiplex PCR. The sample consists of about 330,000 clones, approximately 11% of them appearing once. The sample was naive CD4+ T cells from blood. These receptors originate from a woman aged 30 to 39 in good health.

There are a few counts of this clone. This sequence joins TRBV19 and TRBJ2-7; possibly TRBD2 for D (5 bases). The V gene lost 2 bases and the J gene lost 5 bases, with 10 bases spanning the gap. In germline, CDR1 is LNHDA, CDR2 SQIVND (reference sequence). The CDR3 is made up of 13 amino acids. For the CDR3, the DNA is TGTGCCAGTAGTATAAGGGAGTTCCACGAGCAGTACTTC. Encoded protein: CASSIREFHEQYF. The whole variable domain, remainder taken from reference TRBV19 and TRBJ2-7, is DGGITQSPKYLFRKEGQNVTLSCEQNLNHDAMYWYRQDPGQGLRLIYYSQIVNDFQKGDIAEGYSVSREKKESFPLTVTSAQKNPTAFYLCASSIREFHEQYFGPGTRLTVT.

This clone came up a few times. This sequence joins TRBV7-6 and TRBJ2-3; 9 positions match TRBD2. The V segment lost 3 bases and the J segment 4 bases; nucleotides outside the gene matches: 5. Germline V lookup: CDR1 SGHVS, CDR2 FNYEAQ. The CDR3 has 15 amino acids. The CDR3 DNA sequence: TGTGCCAGCAGCTTGGTAGCGGGAGCGCCAGATACGCAGTATTTT. It codes for CASSLVAGAPDTQYF.

CDR3 sequence: CASRRGRSSDEQFF. DNA for the CDR3: TGTGCCAGCAGAAGGGGGCGTAGTTCGGATGAGCAGTTCTTC. This chain connects TRBV6-5 to TRBJ2-1; 7 nucleotides align to TRBD1. Losses at the gene ends were 6 bases for V and 8 bases for J; bases not matched to a gene: 10. The CDR3 spans 14 residues. Germline CDR1 is MNHEY and CDR2 is SVGAGI.

The V call is TRBV7-3, the J call TRBJ2-1; 11 bases agree with TRBD2. The CDR3 sequence is 16 residues long. Germline assignment: CDR1 SGHTA and CDR2 FQGTGA. J was trimmed by 7 bases and V by 6 bases; bases with no gene match: 11. This chain's CDR3 is CASRKLAGGPLNEQFF. CDR3 DNA sequence: TGTGCCAGCAGGAAATTAGCGGGAGGGCCTTTAAATGAGCAGTTCTTC.

The chain has TRBV7-3 and TRBJ2-3; TRBD2 matches 8 bases. Germline-derived CDR1 and CDR2 are SGHTA and FQGTGA. The V and J ends lost 1 base and 7 bases, in that order; junction bases with no gene match: 7. The CDR3 loop spans 15 amino acids. CDR3 DNA sequence: TGTGCCAGCAGCTTAAGAACGGGAGGGCCAAATACGCAGTATTTT. Translated: CASSLRTGGPNTQYF.

This clone came up a few times. The V and J genes are TRBV5-4 and TRBJ2-1; D is perhaps TRBD1 (5 bases). CDR1 is SGHNT and CDR2 is YYREEE in the germline V gene (reference sequence). Trimming pared 3 bases from V and 4 bases from J, leaving 14 bases between. The CDR3 is 15 amino acids. CDR3 loop: CASSSKGRKYNEQFF. CDR3 nucleotide sequence: TGTGCCAGCAGCTCCAAGGGGCGCAAGTACAATGAGCAGTTCTTC. Complete variable domain (other parts from reference TRBV5-4 and TRBJ2-1): ETGVTQSPTHLIKTRGQQVTLRCSSQSGHNTVSWYQQALGQGPQFIFQYYREEENGRGNFPPRFSGLQFPNYSSELNVNALELDDSALYLCASSSKGRKYNEQFFGPGTRLTVL.

In this sample, this clone turned up a few times. The chain is built from TRBV15 and TRBJ2-5, with 12 bases aligning to TRBD2. The germline CDR1 and CDR2 sequences are LNHNV and YYDKDF (reference sequence). The trim removed 0 bases at V and 5 bases at J, leaving 1 base unmatched. CDR3 size: 15 residues. The CDR3 DNA sequence: TGTGCCACCAGCAGAGATACTAGCGGGGGGGAGACCCAGTACTTC. This translates into CATSRDTSGGETQYF.

The gene calls are TRBV15 and TRBJ2-1, with 11 bases lining up with TRBD2. The CDR3 length is 17 residues. From germline, CDR1 is LNHNV and CDR2 YYDKDF (reference sequence). Germline trimming cut 3 bases from V and 4 bases from J; bases unmatched to any gene: 8. The CDR3 DNA reads TGTGCCACCAGCAGGCTCCACGTAGCGGGGGGGTACAATGAGCAGTTCTTC. Encoded protein: CATSRLHVAGGYNEQFF.

The chain uses TRBV5-4 and TRBJ2-7; tentatively, D is TRBD2 (6 bases). V lost 4 bases, J lost 2 bases, and 13 bases lay in between. The CDR3 is 14 residues long. Germline V gene lookup returns CDR1 SGHNT and CDR2 YYREEE (reference sequence). DNA for the CDR3: TGTGCCAGCAGCCCAAGCGGGTATGCCTACGAGCAGTACTTC. Its translation is CASSPSGYAYEQYF.

The table lists this clone with a few counts. The V and J genes are TRBV29-1 and TRBJ1-2, with D possibly being TRBD1 (6 bases). The CDR3 length is 15 residues. V was shortened by 0 bases and J by 7 bases, with 18 bases between the two germline ends. CDR1 and CDR2 from the germline V gene are SQVTM and ANQGSEA. The CDR3 region is CSVEEPHRVVRGYTF. CDR3 DNA sequence: TGCAGCGTTGAAGAACCCCACAGGGTCGTTCGTGGCTACACCTTC.

This clone has more than one count but fewer than ten. The chain employs TRBV4-1 and TRBJ2-7; unclear D gene. CDR3 length equals 15 residues. The germline V gene has CDR1 MGHRA and CDR2 YSYEKL. V gave up 0 bases and J gave up 2 bases, with 11 bases separating them. The CDR3 here is CASSQDRAMAYEQYF. CDR3 nucleotide sequence: TGCGCCAGCAGCCAAGATAGAGCTATGGCCTACGAGCAGTACTTC.

In its sample, this clone was seen a few times. The chain has TRBV19 and TRBJ2-1, with 8 bases lining up with TRBD2. CDR3 size: 15 residues. Germline V gene sequence: CDR1 LNHDA, CDR2 SQIVND (reference sequence). Trimming took 2 bases from V and 7 from J; bases not matched to a gene: 7. CDR3: CASSIQRERVNEQFF. The CDR3, as DNA: TGTGCCAGTAGTATACAGCGGGAGAGGGTGAATGAGCAGTTCTTC. The full variable domain, completed using reference TRBV19 and TRBJ2-1, is DGGITQSPKYLFRKEGQNVTLSCEQNLNHDAMYWYRQDPGQGLRLIYYSQIVNDFQKGDIAEGYSVSREKKESFPLTVTSAQKNPTAFYLCASSIQRERVNEQFFGPGTRLTVL.

Many counts were recorded for this clone. The rearrangement links TRBV29-1 to TRBJ2-6, with D possibly matching TRBD1 (6 bases). There are 13 residues in the CDR3. Germline-derived CDR1 and CDR2 are SQVTM and ANQGSEA. Trimming removed 7 bases at V and 4 bases at J, with 11 bases between. CDR3 sequence: CSAGTPGANVLTF. In DNA, the CDR3 is TGCAGCGCGGGGACACCCGGGGCCAACGTCCTGACTTTC.

The chain combines TRBV23-1 with TRBJ1-4, with D hard to call. TRBV23-1 is flagged as an ORF with uncertain function. The CDR3 has 15 residues. Trimming took off 7 bases at V and 8 bases at J, with 20 bases between the two ends. DNA of the CDR3: TGCGCCAGCATTCCCTCGGACTCCGGACGGGAAAAACTGTTTTTT. The encoded protein is CASIPSDSGREKLFF.

This chain joins TRBV18 and TRBJ2-5, with 9 bases matching TRBD1. The CDR3 covers 16 residues. With V trimmed by 0 bases and J by 5 bases, 7 bases remained unmatched. The germline V gene encodes CDR1 KGHSH and CDR2 LQKENI. DNA of the CDR3: TGTGCCAGCTCACCACCGGGACAGGGTGGTGCGGAGACCCAGTACTTC. Residues: CASSPPGQGGAETQYF.

V is TRBV6-6 and J is TRBJ1-1; D is undetermined. Germline V gene sequence: CDR1 MNHNY, CDR2 SVGAGI (reference sequence). The V and J ends lost 7 bases and 8 bases respectively, with 20 bases between them. The CDR3 runs to 14 residues. CDR3 loop: CASISERLIAEAFF. The CDR3 nucleotides read TGTGCCAGCATCTCAGAGCGGTTGATAGCGGAAGCTTTCTTT.

The chain carries TRBV9 and TRBJ1-2, with 9 nucleotides matching TRBD1. Germline V lookup: CDR1 SGDLS, CDR2 YYNGEE. The CDR3 extends over 16 amino acids. V was clipped by 3 bases and J by 0 bases; unmatched bases: 6. Here the CDR3 DNA reads TGTGCCAGCAGCGCCGGACAGGGGACAGCTAACTATGGCTACACCTTC. Amino acid sequence: CASSAGQGTANYGYTF. Full variable domain (outside the CDR3, taken from reference TRBV9 and TRBJ1-2): DSGVTQTPKHLITATGQRVTLRCSPRSGDLSVYWYQQSLDQGLQFLIQYYNGEERAKGNILERFSAQQFPDLHSELNLSSLELGDSALYFCASSAGQGTANYGYTFGSGTRLTVV.

This clone showed up just a few times. This rearrangement joins TRBV7-3 to TRBJ2-1, with D possibly matching TRBD2 (6 bases). The CDR3 is 15 amino acids. Germline V gene data show CDR1 as SGHTA and CDR2 as FQGTGA. Trimming took 6 bases from V and 5 from J, leaving 17 bases between them. CDR3 DNA: TGTGCCAGCAGGCAAGAAGCGGGCGCTCACAATGAGCAGTTCTTC. Translated: CASRQEAGAHNEQFF.

Only a few counts were recorded for this clone. This chain connects TRBV27 to TRBJ2-7, with 14 bases lining up with TRBD2. From germline, CDR1 is MNHEY and CDR2 SMNVEV (reference sequence). V trimming: 5 bases; J trimming: 3 bases; junction bases outside the gene matches: 6. This CDR3 is 16 amino acids long. The CDR3 loop reads CASSRQGTSGGYEQYF. In DNA form, the CDR3 reads TGTGCCAGCAGTAGACAAGGGACTAGCGGGGGCTACGAGCAGTACTTC.

This clone was seen more than once but under ten times. V is TRBV5-5 and J is TRBJ1-2, with D maybe TRBD1 (5 bases). V was trimmed by 0 bases and J by 7 bases, leaving 10 bases between them. The germline V gene encodes CDR1 SGHKS and CDR2 YYEKEE (reference sequence). CDR3 size: 13 residues. The chain's CDR3 is CASSLVQAVGYTF. The CDR3 coding sequence is TGTGCCAGCAGCTTGGTACAGGCGGTTGGCTACACCTTC.

This clone was seen more than once but under ten times. This chain links TRBV16 with TRBJ1-4, with unresolved D. Germline values: CDR1 KGHSY, CDR2 FQNENV. The CDR3 is 19 amino acids. V lost 2 bases, J lost 0 bases, and 19 bases lay in between. CDR3 nucleotide sequence: TGTGCCAGCAGCCAAGCGTCGGCGCCCGGAGGCGCAACTAATGAAAAACTGTTTTTT. Protein sequence: CASSQASAPGGATNEKLFF.

This clone showed up just a few times. An end of the junction does not agree with germline; a read error may underlie this. The DNA for the CDR3 is TGTGCTAGCAGCTTGACACACTCCTCTGGAAACACCATATATTTT. Translated, it gives CASSLTHSSGNTIYF. The gene calls are TRBV7-7 and TRBJ1-3; D ambiguous. The CDR3 is 15 residues long. The germline CDR1 and CDR2 sequences are SSHAT and FNYEAQ (reference sequence).

The chain uses TRBV6-5 and TRBJ1-5; D unresolved. V was trimmed by 6 bases and J by 4 bases, leaving 13 bases between them. The germline CDR1 and CDR2 sequences are MNHEY and SVGAGI. This CDR3 region has 14 residues. This chain's CDR3 is CASSLTAGNQPQHF. CDR3 DNA: TGTGCCAGCAGCCTAACAGCGGGGAATCAGCCCCAGCATTTT.